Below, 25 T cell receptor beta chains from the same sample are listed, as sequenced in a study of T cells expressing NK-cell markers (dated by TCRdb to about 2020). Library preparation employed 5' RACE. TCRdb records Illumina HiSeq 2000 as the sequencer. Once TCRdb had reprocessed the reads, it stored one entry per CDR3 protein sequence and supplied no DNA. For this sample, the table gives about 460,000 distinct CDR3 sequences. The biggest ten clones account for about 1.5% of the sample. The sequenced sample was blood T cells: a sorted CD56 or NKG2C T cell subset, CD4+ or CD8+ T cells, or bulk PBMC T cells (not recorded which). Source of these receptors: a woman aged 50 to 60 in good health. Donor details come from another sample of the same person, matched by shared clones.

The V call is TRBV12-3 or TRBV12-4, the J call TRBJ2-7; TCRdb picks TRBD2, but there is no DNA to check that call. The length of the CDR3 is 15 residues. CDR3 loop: CASTLEGLAGVEQYF.

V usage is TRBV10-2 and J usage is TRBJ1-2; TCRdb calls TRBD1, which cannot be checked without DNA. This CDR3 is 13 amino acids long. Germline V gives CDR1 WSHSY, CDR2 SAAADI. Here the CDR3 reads CASSEGTGLGYTF.

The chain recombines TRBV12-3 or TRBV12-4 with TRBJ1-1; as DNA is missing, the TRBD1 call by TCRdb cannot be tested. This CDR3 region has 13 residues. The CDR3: CASRRQGPGEAFF.

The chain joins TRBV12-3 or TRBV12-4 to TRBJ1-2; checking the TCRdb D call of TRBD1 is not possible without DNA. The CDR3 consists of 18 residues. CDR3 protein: CASSPQVGIRDAAYGYTF.

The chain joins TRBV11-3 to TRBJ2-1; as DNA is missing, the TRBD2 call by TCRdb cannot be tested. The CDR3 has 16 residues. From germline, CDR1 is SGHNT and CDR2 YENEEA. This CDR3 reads CASRGEREGTYNEQFF.

CDR3 sequence: CSASHLNSYNEQFF. The chain links TRBV20-1 to TRBJ2-1. The CDR3 has 14 residues. Looked up from germline, CDR1 is DFQATT and CDR2 is SNEGSKA (reference sequence).

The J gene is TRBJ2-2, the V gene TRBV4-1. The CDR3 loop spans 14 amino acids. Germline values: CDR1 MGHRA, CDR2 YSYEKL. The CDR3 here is CASSQGPAAGELFF.

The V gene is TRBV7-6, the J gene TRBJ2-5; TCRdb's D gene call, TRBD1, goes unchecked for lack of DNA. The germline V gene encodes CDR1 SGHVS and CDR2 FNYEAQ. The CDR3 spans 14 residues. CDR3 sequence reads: CASSGQEDKETQYF.

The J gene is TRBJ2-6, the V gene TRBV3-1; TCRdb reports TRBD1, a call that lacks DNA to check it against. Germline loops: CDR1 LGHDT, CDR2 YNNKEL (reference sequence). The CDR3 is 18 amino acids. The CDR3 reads CASSQEGRGFSGANVLTF.

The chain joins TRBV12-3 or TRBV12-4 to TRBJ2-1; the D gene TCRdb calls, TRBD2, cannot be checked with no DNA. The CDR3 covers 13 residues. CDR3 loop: CASRPTRGNEQFF.

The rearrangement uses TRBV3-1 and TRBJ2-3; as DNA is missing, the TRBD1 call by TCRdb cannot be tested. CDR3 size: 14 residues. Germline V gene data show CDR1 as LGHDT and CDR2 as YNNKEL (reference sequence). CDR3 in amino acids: CASSDSPLRDTQYF.

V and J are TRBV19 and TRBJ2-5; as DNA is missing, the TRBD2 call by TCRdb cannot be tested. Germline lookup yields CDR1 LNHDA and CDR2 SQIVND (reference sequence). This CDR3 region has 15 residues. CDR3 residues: CASSVAGGPQETQYF.

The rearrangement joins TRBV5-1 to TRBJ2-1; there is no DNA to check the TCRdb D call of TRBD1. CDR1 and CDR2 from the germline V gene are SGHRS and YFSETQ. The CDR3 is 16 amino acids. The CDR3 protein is CASSLVQTASYNEQFF.

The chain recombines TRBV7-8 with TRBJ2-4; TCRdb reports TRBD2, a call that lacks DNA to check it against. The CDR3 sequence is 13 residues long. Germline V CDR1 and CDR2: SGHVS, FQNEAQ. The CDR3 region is CASSALQKNIQYF.

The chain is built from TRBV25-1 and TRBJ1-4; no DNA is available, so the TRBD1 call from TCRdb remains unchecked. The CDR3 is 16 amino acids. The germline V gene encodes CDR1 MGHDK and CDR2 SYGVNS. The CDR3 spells CASSPSPEGLGEKLFF.

The CDR3 here is CSAHLLAGVSYEQYF. This chain connects TRBV20-1 to TRBJ2-7; the D call of TRBD2 rests on TCRdb alone, since no DNA is present to check it. CDR3 size: 15 residues. Germline V gene data show CDR1 as DFQATT and CDR2 as SNEGSKA (reference sequence).

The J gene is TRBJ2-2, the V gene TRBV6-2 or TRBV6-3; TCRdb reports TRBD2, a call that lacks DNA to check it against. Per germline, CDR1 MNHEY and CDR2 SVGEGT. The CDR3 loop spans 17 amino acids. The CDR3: CASSSYGTSGRSGELFF.

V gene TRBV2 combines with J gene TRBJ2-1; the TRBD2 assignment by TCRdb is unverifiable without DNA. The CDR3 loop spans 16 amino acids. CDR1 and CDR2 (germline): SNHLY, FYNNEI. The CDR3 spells CASSATRTSGYNEQFF.

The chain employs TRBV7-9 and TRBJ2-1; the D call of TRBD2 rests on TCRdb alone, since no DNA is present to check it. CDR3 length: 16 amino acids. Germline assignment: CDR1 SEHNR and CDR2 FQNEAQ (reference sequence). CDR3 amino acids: CASSGLAGISYNEQFF.

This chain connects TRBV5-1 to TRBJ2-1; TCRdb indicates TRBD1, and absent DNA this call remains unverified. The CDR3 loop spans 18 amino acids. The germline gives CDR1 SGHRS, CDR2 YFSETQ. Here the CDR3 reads CASNYGHGGTMGFSEQFF.

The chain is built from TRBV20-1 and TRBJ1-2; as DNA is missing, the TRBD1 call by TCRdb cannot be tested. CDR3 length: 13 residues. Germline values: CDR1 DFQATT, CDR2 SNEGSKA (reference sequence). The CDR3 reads CSASGGTGWGYTF.

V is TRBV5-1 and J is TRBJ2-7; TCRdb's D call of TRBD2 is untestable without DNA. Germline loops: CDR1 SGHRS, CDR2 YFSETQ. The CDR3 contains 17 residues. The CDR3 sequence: CASSLGLAGLSSYEQYF.

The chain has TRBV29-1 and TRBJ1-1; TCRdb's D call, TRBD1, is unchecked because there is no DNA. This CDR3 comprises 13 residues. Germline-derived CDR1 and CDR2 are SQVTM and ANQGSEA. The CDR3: CSVPQGSNTEAFF.

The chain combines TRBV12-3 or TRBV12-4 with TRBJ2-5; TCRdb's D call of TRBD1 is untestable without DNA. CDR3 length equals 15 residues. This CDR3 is CASTLAALRGETQYF.

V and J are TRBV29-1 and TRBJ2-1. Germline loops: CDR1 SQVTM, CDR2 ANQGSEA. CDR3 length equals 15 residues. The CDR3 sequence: CSVAAGSQTYNEQFF.